The source of this T cell receptor beta chain is a study of blood T cell repertoires in COVID-19. Overall study context: T cells, B-cell-depleted T cells, or PBMCs supplied cDNA or gDNA.

Seattle patients were enrolled during active infection and followed longitudinally. V trimming: 4 bases; J trimming: 2 bases; junction bases outside the gene matches: 5. The V gene's germline CDR1 is SGHNT and CDR2 YYREEE (reference sequence). CDR3 length equals 14 residues. Profiling relied on immunoSEQ multiplex PCR, and the TCRdb table lists in-frame clones only, not all of them. The sample includes a few hundred thousand clones, more than 90% of them seen just once. The J gene is TRBJ2-7, the V gene TRBV5-4, with TRBD2 identical over 8 bases. The sequence derives from a young adult with COVID-19, enrolled during active disease. The sequencing sample was made of peripheral blood. CDR3 in DNA: TGTGCCAGCAGCCATAGCGGGACCCCCTACGAGCAGTACTTC. Protein sequence: CASSHSGTPYEQYF.